This entry describes one T cell receptor (beta chain). Antigen specificity is unknown. The sample belongs to a study of monozygotic twins with inflammatory bowel disease. Per germline, CDR1 DFQATT and CDR2 SNEGSKA (reference sequence). The CDR3 sequence is 15 residues long. From whole blood, total RNA was isolated without any sorting of T cells. Study-level findings and limits: Twin pairs that were concordant did not differ from discordant pairs in repertoire similarity, possibly from limited power. Twins with IBD had fewer clonotypes in common with others than healthy twins, particularly during disease activity. Background noise in patient repertoires may stem from differing immunosuppressive treatments.

No DNA is given; TCRdb re-called the 5' RACE reads and lists each CDR3 protein once. Its clone listing holds about 300,000 distinct CDR3 sequences. The chain employs TRBV20-1 and TRBJ2-7; no DNA is available, so the TRBD2 call from TCRdb remains unchecked. The sample was blood. The clonotype was recovered from a human donor with ulcerative colitis or Crohn's disease, or a healthy co-twin of an affected twin (not recorded which). CDR3 residues: CSARDSSSGSNEQYF.